This entry features one T cell receptor beta chain sequence. Using immunoSEQ multiplex PCR, the repertoire was profiled, and TCRdb retains in-frame clones only, with some absent. The sample comprises roughly 77,000 clones, approximately 91% of which are singletons, and about 5% rests with the top ten. Trimming left V 4 bases short and J 0 bases short, with 10 bases between. The CDR3 covers 14 residues. The germline V gene has CDR1 SGHDT and CDR2 YYEEEE. This entry comes from a study of T cell responses to AZD1222 COVID-19 vaccine. The source of this sequence is an adult in good health. The chain uses TRBV5-6 and TRBJ1-1; D not certain. Sequenced here: peripheral blood, sampled on day 0 of MenACWY control vaccination. CDR3 DNA: TGTGCCAGCAGCCAAACTGGGCTGAACACTGAAGCTTTCTTT. Protein sequence: CASSQTGLNTEAFF.